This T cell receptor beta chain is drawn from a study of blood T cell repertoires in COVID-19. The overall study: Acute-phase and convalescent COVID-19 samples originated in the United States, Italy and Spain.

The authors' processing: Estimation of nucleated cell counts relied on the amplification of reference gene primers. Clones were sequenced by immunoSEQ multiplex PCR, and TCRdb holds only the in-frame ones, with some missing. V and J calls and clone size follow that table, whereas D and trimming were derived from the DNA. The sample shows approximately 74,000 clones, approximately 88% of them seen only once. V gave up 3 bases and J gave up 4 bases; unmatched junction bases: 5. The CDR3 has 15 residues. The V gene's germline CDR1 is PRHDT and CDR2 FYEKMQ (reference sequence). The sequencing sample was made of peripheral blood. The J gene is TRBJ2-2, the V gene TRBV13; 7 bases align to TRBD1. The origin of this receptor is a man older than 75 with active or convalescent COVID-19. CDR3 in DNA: TGTGCCAGCAGCTTTCGCTACAGGGGCACCGGGGAGCTGTTTTTT. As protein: CASSFRYRGTGELFF.